This TCR beta chain was sequenced during a study of memory CD4+ T cells and cytomegalovirus serostatus. Study-level background: This sample comes from healthy Belgian adults, fewer than ten CMV seropositive, 24 seronegative.

Only in-frame clones appear in the TCRdb table, and some are missing; sequencing was by immunoSEQ multiplex PCR. The sample has 58,000 or so clones; 70% to 80% are singletons. This clone appeared a few times. The sort gate was single viable CD3+CD4+CD8-CD45RO+ cells for memory CD4+ T cells. Serostatus was set by detecting CMV pp150, pp28, p38, p52 IgG. This TCR came from an adult in good health and CMV-seropositive. The sequencing input was memory CD4+ T cells from blood.

The CDR3 region has the DNA TGCGCCAGCAGCCAGGACAATGAAAAACTGTTTTTT. This codes for CASSQDNEKLFF. The rearrangement uses TRBV5-1 and TRBJ1-4; D not resolved. CDR3 length equals 12 residues. V was shortened by 4 bases and J by 5 bases, with 6 bases between the two germline ends. Germline V gene sequence: CDR1 SGHRS, CDR2 YFSETQ. Together with reference TRBV5-1 and TRBJ1-4, the CDR3 gives the full variable domain: KAGVTQTPRYLIKTRGQQVTLSCSPISGHRSVSWYQQTPGQGLQFLFEYFSETQRNKGNFPGRFSGRQFSNSRSEMNVSTLELGDSALYLCASSQDNEKLFFGSGTQLSVL.